This T cell receptor (beta chain) was sequenced during a study of glioma-infiltrating T cells. Study-wide points: Tissue-blood divergence was below expectation in non-neoplastic patients, above in gliomas. CDR3 overlap between tissue and blood was very small.

Amplification of TCR alpha and beta CDR3 regions from RNA used iRepertoire nested multiplex PCR. One-step reverse transcription and amplification started from approximately 100-400 ng of tissue mRNA or PBMC total RNA. From the multiplex PCR reads, TCRdb called clonotypes with MiXCR, one entry per CDR3 protein. The repertoire holds about 200,000 distinct CDR3 sequences, approximately 30% seen once, with 20% to 25% in the top ten. About this clonotype itself: Antigen: not known.

Sequenced input: glioma tissue, nonneoplastic brain tissue, or PBMCs (not recorded which). The clonotype was recovered from a human donor with low-grade glioma or glioblastoma, undergoing nonglioma brain surgery, or in good health (not recorded which).

Here the CDR3 DNA reads TGTGCCAGCAGTTTACAGGCTGGTTCACCCCTCCACTTT. Amino acid sequence: CASSLQAGSPLHF. The J gene is TRBJ1-6, the V gene TRBV12-3 or TRBV12-4; no clear D gene. The CDR3 length is 13 residues. The germline V and J ends were trimmed by 2 bases and 9 bases, with 8 bases remaining between them.